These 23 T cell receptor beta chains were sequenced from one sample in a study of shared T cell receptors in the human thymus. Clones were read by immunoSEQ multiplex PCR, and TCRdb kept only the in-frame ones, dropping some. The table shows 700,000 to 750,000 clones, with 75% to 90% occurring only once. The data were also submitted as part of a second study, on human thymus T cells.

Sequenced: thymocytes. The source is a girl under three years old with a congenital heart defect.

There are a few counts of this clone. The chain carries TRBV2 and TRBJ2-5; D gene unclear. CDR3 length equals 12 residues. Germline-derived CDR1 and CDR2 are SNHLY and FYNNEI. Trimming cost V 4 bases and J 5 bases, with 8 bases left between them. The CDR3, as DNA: TGTGCCAGCAGTGGAACCCGGGAGACCCAGTACTTC. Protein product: CASSGTRETQYF.

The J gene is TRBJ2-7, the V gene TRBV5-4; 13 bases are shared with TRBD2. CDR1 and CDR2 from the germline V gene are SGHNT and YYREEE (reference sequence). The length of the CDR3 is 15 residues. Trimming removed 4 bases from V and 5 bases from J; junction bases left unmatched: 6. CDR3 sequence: CASSLTSGGPHEQYF. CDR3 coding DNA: TGTGCCAGCAGCCTGACTAGCGGGGGGCCCCACGAGCAGTACTTC.

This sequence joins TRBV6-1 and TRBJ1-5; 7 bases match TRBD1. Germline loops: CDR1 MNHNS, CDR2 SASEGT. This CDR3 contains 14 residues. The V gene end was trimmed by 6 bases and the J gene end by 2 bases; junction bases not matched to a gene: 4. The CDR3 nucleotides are TGTGCCAGCAGCCACAGGGGATGCAATCAGCCCCAGCATTTT. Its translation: CASSHRGCNQPQHF.

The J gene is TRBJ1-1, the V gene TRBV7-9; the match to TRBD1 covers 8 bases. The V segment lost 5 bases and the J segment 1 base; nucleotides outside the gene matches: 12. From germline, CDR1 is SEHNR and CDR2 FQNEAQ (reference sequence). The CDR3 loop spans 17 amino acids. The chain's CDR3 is CASSADRGQKKNTEAFF. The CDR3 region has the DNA TGTGCCAGCAGCGCTGACAGGGGCCAGAAGAAGAACACTGAAGCTTTCTTT.

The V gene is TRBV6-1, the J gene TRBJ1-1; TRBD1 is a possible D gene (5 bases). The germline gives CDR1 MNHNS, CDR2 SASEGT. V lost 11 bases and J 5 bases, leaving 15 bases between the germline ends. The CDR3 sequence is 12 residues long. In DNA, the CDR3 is TGTGCCTACAACCCAGGGCGTACTGAAGCTTTCTTT. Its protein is CAYNPGRTEAFF.

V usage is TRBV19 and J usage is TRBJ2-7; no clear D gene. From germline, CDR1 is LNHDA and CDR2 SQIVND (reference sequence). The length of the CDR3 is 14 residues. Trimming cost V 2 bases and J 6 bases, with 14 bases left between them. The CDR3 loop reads CASSISPIPTEQYF. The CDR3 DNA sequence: TGTGCCAGTAGTATAAGTCCTATTCCTACCGAGCAGTACTTC.

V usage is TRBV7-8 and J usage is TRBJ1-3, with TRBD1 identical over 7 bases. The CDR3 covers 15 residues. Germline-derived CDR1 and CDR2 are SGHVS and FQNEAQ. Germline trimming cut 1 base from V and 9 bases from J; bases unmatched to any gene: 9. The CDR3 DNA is TGTGCCAGCAGCTTAGGCGACAGGCGACAGGGCACCATATATTTT. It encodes CASSLGDRRQGTIYF.

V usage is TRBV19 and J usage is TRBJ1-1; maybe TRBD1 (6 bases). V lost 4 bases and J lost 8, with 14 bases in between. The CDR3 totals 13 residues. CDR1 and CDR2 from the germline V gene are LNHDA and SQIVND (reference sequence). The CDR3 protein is CASSTGDPLEAFF. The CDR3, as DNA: TGTGCCAGTAGTACAGGGGACCCGTTGGAAGCTTTCTTT.

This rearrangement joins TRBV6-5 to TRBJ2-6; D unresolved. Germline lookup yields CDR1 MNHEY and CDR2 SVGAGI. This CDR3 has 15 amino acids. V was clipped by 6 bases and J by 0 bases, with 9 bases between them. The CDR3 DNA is TGTGCCAGCAGACCCGGGTACTCTGGGGCCAACGTCCTGACTTTC. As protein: CASRPGYSGANVLTF.

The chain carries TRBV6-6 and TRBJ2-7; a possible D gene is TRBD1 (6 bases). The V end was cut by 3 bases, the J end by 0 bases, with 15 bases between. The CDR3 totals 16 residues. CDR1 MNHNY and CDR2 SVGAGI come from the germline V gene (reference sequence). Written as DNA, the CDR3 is TGTGCCAGCAGTTATTGGGTTGGGACATCCTCCTACGAGCAGTACTTC. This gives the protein CASSYWVGTSSYEQYF.

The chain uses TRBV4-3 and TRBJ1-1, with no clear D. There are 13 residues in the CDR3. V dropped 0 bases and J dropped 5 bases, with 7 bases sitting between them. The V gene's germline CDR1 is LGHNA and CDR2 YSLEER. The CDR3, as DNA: TGCGCCAGCAGCCAAGAGAGGGAGACTGAAGCTTTCTTT. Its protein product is CASSQERETEAFF.

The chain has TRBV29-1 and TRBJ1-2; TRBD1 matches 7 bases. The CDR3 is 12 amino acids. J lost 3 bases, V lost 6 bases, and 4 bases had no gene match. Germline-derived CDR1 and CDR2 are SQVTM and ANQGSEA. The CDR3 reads CSVHGTDYGYTF. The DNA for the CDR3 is TGCAGCGTACACGGGACAGACTATGGCTACACCTTC.

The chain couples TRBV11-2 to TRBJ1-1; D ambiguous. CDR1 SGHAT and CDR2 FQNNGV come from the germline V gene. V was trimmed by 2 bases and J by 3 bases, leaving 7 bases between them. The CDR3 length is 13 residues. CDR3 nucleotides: TGTGCCAGCAGCTTACGGGAATACACTGAAGCTTTCTTT. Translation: CASSLREYTEAFF.

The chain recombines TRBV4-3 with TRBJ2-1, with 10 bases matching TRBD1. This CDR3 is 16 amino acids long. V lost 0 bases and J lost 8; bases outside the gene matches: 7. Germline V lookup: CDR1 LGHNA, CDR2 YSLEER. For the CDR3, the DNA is TGCGCCAGCAGCCAAGAATTGGGACAGGGGTGCGATGAGCAGTTCTTC. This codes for CASSQELGQGCDEQFF.

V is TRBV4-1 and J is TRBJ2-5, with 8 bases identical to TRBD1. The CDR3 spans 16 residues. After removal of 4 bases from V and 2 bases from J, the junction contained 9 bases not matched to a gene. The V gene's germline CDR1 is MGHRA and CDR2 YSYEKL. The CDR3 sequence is CASSREGQGSQETQYF. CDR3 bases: TGCGCCAGCAGCCGAGAAGGACAGGGAAGTCAAGAGACCCAGTACTTC.

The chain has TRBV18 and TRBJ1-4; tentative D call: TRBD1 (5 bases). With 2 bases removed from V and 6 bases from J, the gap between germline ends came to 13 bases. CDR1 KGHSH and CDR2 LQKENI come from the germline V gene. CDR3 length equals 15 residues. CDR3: CASSPDRRGDEKLFF. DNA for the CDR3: TGTGCCAGCTCACCAGACCGCCGGGGGGATGAAAAACTGTTTTTT.

As DNA, the CDR3 is TGTGCCAGCAGCCCTAAGGTATGGACTAACGACTTCTACAATGAGCAGTTCTTC. Its translation: CASSPKVWTNDFYNEQFF. This chain uses TRBV9 with TRBJ2-1; the D gene is possibly TRBD2 (6 bases). V lost 4 bases to trimming and J lost 3 bases, with 23 bases between them. Per the germline V gene, CDR1 is SGDLS and CDR2 is YYNGEE. CDR3 length: 18 residues.

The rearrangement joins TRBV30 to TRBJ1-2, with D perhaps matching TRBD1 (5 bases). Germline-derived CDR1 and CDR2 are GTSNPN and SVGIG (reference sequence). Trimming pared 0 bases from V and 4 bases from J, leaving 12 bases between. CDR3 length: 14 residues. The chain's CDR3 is CAWSVERGSYGYTF. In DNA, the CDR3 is TGTGCCTGGAGTGTAGAGCGGGGCTCCTATGGCTACACCTTC.

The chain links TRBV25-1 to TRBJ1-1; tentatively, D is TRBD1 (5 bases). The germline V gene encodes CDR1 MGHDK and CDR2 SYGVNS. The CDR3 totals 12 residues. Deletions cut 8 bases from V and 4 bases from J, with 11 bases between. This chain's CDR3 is CASGTQGTEAFF. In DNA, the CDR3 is TGTGCCAGCGGGACTCAGGGCACTGAAGCTTTCTTT.

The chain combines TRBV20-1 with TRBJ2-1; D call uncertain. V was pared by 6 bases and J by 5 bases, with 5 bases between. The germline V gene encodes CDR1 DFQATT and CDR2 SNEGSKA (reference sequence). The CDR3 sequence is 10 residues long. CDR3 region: CSALDNEQFF. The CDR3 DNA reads TGCAGTGCCCTCGACAATGAGCAGTTCTTC.

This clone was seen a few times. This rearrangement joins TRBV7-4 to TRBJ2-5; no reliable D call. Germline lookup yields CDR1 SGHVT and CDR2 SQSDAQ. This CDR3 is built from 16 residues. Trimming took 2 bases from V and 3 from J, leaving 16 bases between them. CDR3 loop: CASSLLPLEEEETQYF. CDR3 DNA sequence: TGTGCCAGCAGCTTACTTCCGCTAGAAGAGGAAGAGACCCAGTACTTC.

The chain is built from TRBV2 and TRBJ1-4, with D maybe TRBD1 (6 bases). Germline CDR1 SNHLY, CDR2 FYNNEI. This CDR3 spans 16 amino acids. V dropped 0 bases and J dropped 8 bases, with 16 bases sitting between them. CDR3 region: CASSEALLGGGEKLFF. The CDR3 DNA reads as TGTGCCAGCAGTGAAGCGCTTTTAGGGGGTGGGGAAAAACTGTTTTTT. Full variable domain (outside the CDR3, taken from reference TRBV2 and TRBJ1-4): EPEVTQTPSHQVTQMGQEVILRCVPISNHLYFYWYRQILGQKVEFLVSFYNNEISEKSEIFDDQFSVERPDGSNFTLKIRSTKLEDSAMYFCASSEALLGGGEKLFFGSGTQLSVL.

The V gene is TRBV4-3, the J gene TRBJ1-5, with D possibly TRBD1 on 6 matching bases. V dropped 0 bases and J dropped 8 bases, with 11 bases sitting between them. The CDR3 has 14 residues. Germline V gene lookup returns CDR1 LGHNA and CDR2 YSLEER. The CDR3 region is CASSQDRQAEPQHF. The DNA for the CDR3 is TGCGCCAGCAGCCAAGATCGACAGGCTGAGCCCCAGCATTTT.